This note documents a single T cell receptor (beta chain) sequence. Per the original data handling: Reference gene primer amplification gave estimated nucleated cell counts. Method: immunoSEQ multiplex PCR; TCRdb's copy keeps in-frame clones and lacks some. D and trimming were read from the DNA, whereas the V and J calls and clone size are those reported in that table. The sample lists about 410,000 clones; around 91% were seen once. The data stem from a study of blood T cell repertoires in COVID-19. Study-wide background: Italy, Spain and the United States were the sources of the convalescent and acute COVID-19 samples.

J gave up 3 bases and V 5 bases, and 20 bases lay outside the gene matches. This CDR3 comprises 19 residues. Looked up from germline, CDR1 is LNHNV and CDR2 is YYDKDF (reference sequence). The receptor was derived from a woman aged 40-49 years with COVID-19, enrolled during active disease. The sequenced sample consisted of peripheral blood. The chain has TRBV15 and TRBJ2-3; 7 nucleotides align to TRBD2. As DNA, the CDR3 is TGTGCCACCAGCGGACTAACTACGGGACTAAAGTCGGCTACAGATACGCAGTATTTT. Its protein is CATSGLTTGLKSATDTQYF.